This is a list of T cell receptor beta chains from one sample in a study of post-analysis software for immune sequencing data. TCRdb processed the PCR reads anew with MiXCR; each CDR3 protein has one entry. The table includes hundreds of thousands of distinct CDR3 sequences, 30% detected once. The sequencing input was blood. The receptor set was obtained from a girl aged 10-17 years with multiple sclerosis. CDR3s include the opening cysteine and the closing phenylalanine or tryptophan. The order of the fields is J gene, V gene, D gene, clone size, CDR3 DNA, CDR3 protein. D genes are given only for firm matches. Expanded clones get a size class; other rows say once, few or many, or leave the size out.

J gene: TRBJ2-1
V gene: TRBV5-1
D gene: .
clone size: few
CDR3 DNA: TGCGCCAGCAGCTTCCGGACGGTATACAATGAGCAGTTCTTC
CDR3 protein: CASSFRTVYNEQFF

J gene: TRBJ2-5
V gene: TRBV3-1
D gene: .
clone size: many
CDR3 DNA: TGTGCCAGCAGCCAAGATTGGTCTAGGGTAGAGACCCAGTACTTC
CDR3 protein: CASSQDWSRVETQYF

J gene: TRBJ2-3
V gene: TRBV18
D gene: .
clone size: few
CDR3 DNA: TGTGCCAGCTCACTTAGTCGGGCAGAGGAGGATACGCAGTATTTT
CDR3 protein: CASSLSRAEEDTQYF

J gene: TRBJ1-5
V gene: TRBV20-1
D gene: TRBD1
clone size: .
CDR3 DNA: TGCAGTGCTAGAAATCCCCTCCAGGGGGCTCGGCAGCCCCAGCATTTT
CDR3 protein: CSARNPLQGARQPQHF

J gene: TRBJ2-3
V gene: TRBV20-1
D gene: .
clone size: many
CDR3 DNA: TGCAGTGCCCCCCCTCCCCTAGGAATCACAGATACGCAGTATTTT
CDR3 protein: CSAPPPLGITDTQYF

J gene: TRBJ1-1
V gene: TRBV6-5
D gene: .
clone size: few
CDR3 DNA: TGTGCCAGCAGTCAAATAACAGGCCCCGAAGCTTTCTTT
CDR3 protein: CASSQITGPEAFF

J gene: TRBJ2-5
V gene: TRBV7-7
D gene: TRBD1
clone size: few
CDR3 DNA: TGTGCTAGCAGCTCCCACAGGGGCACCCAGTACTTC
CDR3 protein: CASSSHRGTQYF

J gene: TRBJ1-1
V gene: TRBV7-9
D gene: .
clone size: .
CDR3 DNA: TGTGCCAGCTATGGGCTGGACCATCGGGGTATGAACACTGAAGCTTTCTTT
CDR3 protein: CASYGLDHRGMNTEAFF

J gene: TRBJ2-3
V gene: TRBV5-1
D gene: TRBD2
clone size: few
CDR3 DNA: TGCGCCAGCAGCTTGATGGGACTACTAGGTCTAGCGGATACGCAGTATTTT
CDR3 protein: CASSLMGLLGLADTQYF

J gene: TRBJ2-1
V gene: TRBV20-1
D gene: .
clone size: .
CDR3 DNA: TGCAGTGCTAGTTCCGGCAGGGGGGTGGATGAGCAGTTCTTC
CDR3 protein: CSASSGRGVDEQFF

J gene: TRBJ2-7
V gene: TRBV28
D gene: .
clone size: .
CDR3 DNA: TGTGCCAGCACCCAACAGAGAGAGCAGTACTTC
CDR3 protein: CASTQQREQYF

J gene: TRBJ2-3
V gene: TRBV20-1
D gene: TRBD1
clone size: many
CDR3 DNA: TGCAGTGCTAGTTCTGGACAGGGGGGATTCGATACGCAGTATTTT
CDR3 protein: CSASSGQGGFDTQYF

J gene: TRBJ2-3
V gene: TRBV10-3
D gene: .
clone size: .
CDR3 DNA: TGTGCCATCAGTGGCGTGGATACGCAGTATTTT
CDR3 protein: CAISGVDTQYF

J gene: TRBJ2-1
V gene: TRBV20-1
D gene: .
clone size: .
CDR3 DNA: TGCAGTGCCCGATTGGGGGAAAGTGAGCAGTTCTTC
CDR3 protein: CSARLGESEQFF

J gene: TRBJ2-6
V gene: TRBV4-3
D gene: .
clone size: .
CDR3 DNA: TGCGCCAGCAGCCAGTCGGTCGGAGGGTCGGGGGCCAACGTCCTGACTTTC
CDR3 protein: CASSQSVGGSGANVLTF

J gene: TRBJ1-6
V gene: TRBV3-1
D gene: .
clone size: few
CDR3 DNA: TGTGCCAGCAGCCAAGAAGGGGCCGGACATTCACCCCTCCACTTT
CDR3 protein: CASSQEGAGHSPLHF

J gene: TRBJ2-3
V gene: TRBV9
D gene: TRBD2
clone size: .
CDR3 DNA: TGTGCCAGCAGCTCCGAAGCGGGGGGCACAGATACGCAGTATTTT
CDR3 protein: CASSSEAGGTDTQYF

J gene: TRBJ2-1
V gene: TRBV20-1
D gene: TRBD2
clone size: .
CDR3 DNA: TGCAGTGCCGAACCGGGACTAGCGGGACGATGGCCTATTGTTGAGCAGTTCTTC
CDR3 protein: CSAEPGLAGRWPIVEQFF

J gene: TRBJ1-1
V gene: TRBV19
D gene: .
clone size: .
CDR3 DNA: TGTGCCAGTAGTTTCTGGACGACTTCGAACACTGAAGCTTTCTTT
CDR3 protein: CASSFWTTSNTEAFF

J gene: TRBJ2-6
V gene: TRBV6-1
D gene: .
clone size: few
CDR3 DNA: TGTGCCAGCAGTGAAGCGCGGGTCTCTGGGGCCAACGTCCTGACTTTC
CDR3 protein: CASSEARVSGANVLTF

J gene: TRBJ2-5
V gene: TRBV5-1
D gene: TRBD2
clone size: .
CDR3 DNA: TGCGCCAGCAGCCCCCCCGAGACTAGCGGCAACGGAGTGGGCCAAGAGACCCAGTACTTC
CDR3 protein: CASSPPETSGNGVGQETQYF

J gene: TRBJ1-2
V gene: TRBV27
D gene: .
clone size: few
CDR3 DNA: TGTGCCAGCAGCCGGTCCACAGGGTGGCGTGGCTACACCTTC
CDR3 protein: CASSRSTGWRGYTF

J gene: TRBJ1-1
V gene: TRBV5-5
D gene: .
clone size: few
CDR3 DNA: TGTGCCAGCAGCCCCCCGGGTTGGGGTCCCACTGAAGCTTTCTTT
CDR3 protein: CASSPPGWGPTEAFF

J gene: TRBJ1-2
V gene: TRBV4-2
D gene: .
clone size: many
CDR3 DNA: TGTGCCAGCAGCACGGGCGGGAACCCCATCTATGGCTACACCTTC
CDR3 protein: CASSTGGNPIYGYTF

J gene: TRBJ1-2
V gene: TRBV7-2
D gene: .
clone size: few
CDR3 DNA: TGTGCCAGCAGCTTAGGCGCGGGGGGTGGAGGCTACACCTTC
CDR3 protein: CASSLGAGGGGYTF

J gene: TRBJ2-7
V gene: TRBV11-2
D gene: .
clone size: .
CDR3 DNA: TGTGCCAGCAGCTTAGCTCCGGACACCTACGAGCAGTACTTC
CDR3 protein: CASSLAPDTYEQYF

J gene: TRBJ2-3
V gene: TRBV25-1
D gene: .
clone size: .
CDR3 DNA: TGTGCCAGCAGTGATATAAGGGGCACAGATACGCAGTATTTT
CDR3 protein: CASSDIRGTDTQYF

J gene: TRBJ2-3
V gene: TRBV6-5
D gene: TRBD1
clone size: .
CDR3 DNA: TGTGCCAGCAGTTACTCGAATTACGGACAGGGGCCAGATACGCAGTATTTT
CDR3 protein: CASSYSNYGQGPDTQYF

J gene: TRBJ1-5
V gene: TRBV9
D gene: .
clone size: few
CDR3 DNA: TGTGCCAGCAGCGTGGATGGAATTAGCAATCAGCCCCAGCATTTT
CDR3 protein: CASSVDGISNQPQHF

J gene: TRBJ1-5
V gene: TRBV6-5
D gene: .
clone size: .
CDR3 DNA: TGTGCCAGCAGTTACCGGCGGGCGGGCAATCAGCCCCAGCATTTT
CDR3 protein: CASSYRRAGNQPQHF

J gene: TRBJ2-1
V gene: TRBV28
D gene: .
clone size: .
CDR3 DNA: TGTGCCAGCAGGATACCGGGAAAGGACCAGTTCTTC
CDR3 protein: CASRIPGKDQFF

J gene: TRBJ2-1
V gene: TRBV2
D gene: TRBD2
clone size: few
CDR3 DNA: TGTGCCAGCAGGCAACTAGCGGGGGCTTACAATGAGCAGTTCTTC
CDR3 protein: CASRQLAGAYNEQFF

J gene: TRBJ2-1
V gene: TRBV12-3/TRBV12-4
D gene: TRBD1
clone size: .
CDR3 DNA: TGTGCCAGCAGTTTAGCCAACAGGGGCAATGAGCAGTTCTTC
CDR3 protein: CASSLANRGNEQFF